This T cell receptor (beta chain) was captured by sequencing in a study of graft-versus-host responses after intestinal transplantation. Method: immunoSEQ multiplex PCR; TCRdb's copy keeps in-frame clones and lacks some. The data contain about 38,000 clones, roughly four fifths of them seen just once; the ten biggest clones take up under 4%. The CDR3 contains 13 residues. The junction had 4 bases not matched to a gene; V was cut back by 3 bases and J by 10 bases. From germline, CDR1 is GTSNPN and CDR2 SVGIG (reference sequence). The table lists this clone with a few counts. The sequence was collected from a human patient who received an intestinal transplant, so some T cells may come from the graft donor. Sequences were derived from PBMCs, sampled roughly 1,000 days after transplant. V usage is TRBV30 and J usage is TRBJ1-6; 9 positions match TRBD1. The CDR3 spells CAWSRDRESPLHF. The CDR3 nucleotides read TGTGCCTGGAGCCGGGACAGGGAATCACCCCTCCACTTT.